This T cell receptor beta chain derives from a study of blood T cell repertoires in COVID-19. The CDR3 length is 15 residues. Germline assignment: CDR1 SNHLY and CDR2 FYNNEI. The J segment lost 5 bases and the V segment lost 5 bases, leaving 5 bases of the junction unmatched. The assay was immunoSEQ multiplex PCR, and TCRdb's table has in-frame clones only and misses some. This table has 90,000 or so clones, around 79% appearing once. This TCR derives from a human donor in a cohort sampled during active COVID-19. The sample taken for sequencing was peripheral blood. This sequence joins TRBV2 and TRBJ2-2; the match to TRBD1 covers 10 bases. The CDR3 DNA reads TGTGCCAGCAGTCGGGACAGGGGAGGTACCGGGGAGCTGTTTTTT. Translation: CASSRDRGGTGELFF. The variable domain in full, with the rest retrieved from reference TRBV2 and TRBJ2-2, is EPEVTQTPSHQVTQMGQEVILRCVPISNHLYFYWYRQILGQKVEFLVSFYNNEISEKSEIFDDQFSVERPDGSNFTLKIRSTKLEDSAMYFCASSRDRGGTGELFFGEGSRLTVL.